Sequencing of this T cell receptor (beta chain) was carried out in a study of blood T cell repertoires in COVID-19. Authors' methods: Estimation of nucleated cell counts relied on the amplification of reference gene primers. Libraries were prepared by immunoSEQ multiplex PCR; TCRdb keeps only in-frame clonotypes and omits some of them. From that table come the V and J calls and clone size; the DNA was used to work out D and trimming. The data hold about 400,000 clones, with over 75% observed a single time. J lost 2 bases, V lost 4 bases, and 8 bases had no gene match. The CDR3 loop spans 16 amino acids. Germline assignment: CDR1 SGHNT and CDR2 YYREEE (reference sequence).

This TCR derives from a middle-aged woman with acute COVID-19. The sample taken for sequencing was PBMCs or T cells enriched from blood (not recorded which). The rearrangement uses TRBV5-4 and TRBJ2-3, with 9 bases lining up with TRBD2. This CDR3 reads CASSSAGGVNTDTQYF. The CDR3 coding sequence is TGTGCCAGCAGCAGCGCGGGGGGGGTTAACACAGATACGCAGTATTTT.